This T cell receptor (beta chain) was documented in a study of CD8 T cells in Susac syndrome. Study at large: When blood was drawn, the patients with Susac syndrome were therapy-naive, on corticosteroids, or on intravenous immunoglobulin alone.

Random hexamers were used to reverse transcribe the RNA input (0.5 to 1 ug). One entry per CDR3 protein, called by TCRdb with MiXCR from the immunoSEQ multiplex PCR reads. The sample yields 160,000 or so distinct CDR3 sequences, around 95% seen once. Study-level points and caveats: Where Susac syndrome CD4+ T cell repertoires were concerned, no clonal expansion was evident.

CD8+ and CD4+ T cells taken from blood had their TCR beta sequenced. While CD8+ and CD4+ T cells were isolated negatively, TEMRA cells were enriched by FACS. This clonotype was counted once. The antigen is not known. This CDR3 comprises 16 residues. The ends lost 8 bases at V and 1 base at J; junction bases unmatched: 13. Germline CDR1 reads SGHNT; CDR2 reads YYREEE (reference sequence). The sequence was collected from a human donor with Susac syndrome. Material: CD4+ T cells from PBMCs. The chain uses TRBV5-4 and TRBJ1-1; 8 nucleotides match TRBD1. CDR3 amino acids: CASSAGPQGGNTEAFF. The CDR3 DNA follows: TGTGCCAGTAGCGCCGGCCCACAGGGGGGGAACACTGAAGCTTTCTTT. Looking up the rest from reference TRBV5-4 and TRBJ1-1 gives the full variable domain: ETGVTQSPTHLIKTRGQQVTLRCSSQSGHNTVSWYQQALGQGPQFIFQYYREEENGRGNFPPRFSGLQFPNYSSELNVNALELDDSALYLCASSAGPQGGNTEAFFGQGTRLTVV.